The 30 T cell receptor beta chains given below trace back to one sample, sequenced in a study of T-cell memory formation after mild COVID-19. TCRdb reanalysed the 5' RACE reads using MiXCR and keeps one entry per CDR3 protein. Of some 310,000 distinct CDR3 sequences in the sample, 20% to 25% are singletons; the top ten hold roughly 23%. Sequencing was performed on PBMCs or a T cell subset sorted from them (not recorded which). Receptors were obtained from a young man who had mild COVID-19 (a few samples of this study predate the infection). Cell type and time point are not known.

The chain joins TRBV12-3 or TRBV12-4 to TRBJ2-1; 7 bases match TRBD1. Trimming took 6 bases from V and 5 from J; bases not matched to a gene: 4. The CDR3 is made up of 13 amino acids. The CDR3 region is CASRTGSNNEQFF. The CDR3 DNA reads as TGTGCCAGCAGGACAGGGTCCAACAATGAGCAGTTCTTC.

A few counts support this clonotype. The CDR3 bases are TGTGCCACCAGTGACCCCGGGGGGGCGGAAGAGACCCAGTACTTC. Translating it yields CATSDPGGAEETQYF. The chain employs TRBV24-1 and TRBJ2-5, with TRBD2 identical over 8 bases. CDR3 size: 15 residues. Germline CDR1 and CDR2: KGHDR and SFDVKD. Trimming cost V 4 bases and J 3 bases; bases outside gene matches: 6.

This clonotype has only a few counts. The V call is TRBV29-1, the J call TRBJ2-7; D is uncertain. Germline CDR1 and CDR2: SQVTM and ANQGSEA. The CDR3 sequence is 12 residues long. Trimming took 3 bases from V and 1 from J, leaving 7 bases between them. The CDR3 coding sequence is TGCAGCGTTGACTCCGGGTCCTACGAGCAGTACTTC. As protein: CSVDSGSYEQYF.

This clonotype has just a few counts. The chain uses TRBV4-3 and TRBJ1-3, with D maybe TRBD1 (6 bases). The CDR3 runs to 17 residues. Trimming shortened V by 4 bases and J by 2 bases, and 18 bases separated the two germline ends. Germline V lookup: CDR1 LGHNA, CDR2 YSLEER. CDR3 loop: CASSLESNRAPGNTIYF. The CDR3 nucleotides are TGCGCCAGCAGCCTAGAAAGTAACAGGGCACCTGGAAACACCATATATTTT.

There are a few counts of this clonotype. J is TRBJ1-2 and V is TRBV6-2 or TRBV6-3; D remains unclear. CDR1 and CDR2 from the germline V gene are MNHEY and SVGEGT. Trimming stripped 4 bases from V and 4 bases from J, with 7 bases between. The CDR3 totals 12 residues. The CDR3 sequence: CASSLWAYGYTF. CDR3 nucleotide sequence: TGTGCCAGCAGTTTGTGGGCCTATGGCTACACCTTC.

This clonotype was detected only once. The rearrangement uses TRBV4-3 and TRBJ1-1, with D unclear. CDR1 and CDR2 from the germline V gene are LGHNA and YSLEER. V lost 0 bases to trimming and J lost 4 bases, with 9 bases between them. The CDR3 sequence is 14 residues long. This CDR3 reads CASSQDSGGTEAFF. CDR3 bases: TGCGCCAGCAGCCAAGATTCGGGTGGCACTGAAGCTTTCTTT.

The genes are TRBV6-6 and TRBJ1-1; a possible D gene is TRBD1 (5 bases). V was cut by 0 bases and J by 3 bases, with 14 bases left in between. Germline lookup yields CDR1 MNHNY and CDR2 SVGAGI (reference sequence). The CDR3 runs 16 residues. CDR3 loop: CASSYSYRAGDTEAFF. Here the CDR3 DNA reads TGTGCCAGCAGTTACTCGTATCGGGCGGGGGACACTGAAGCTTTCTTT.

This clonotype has a handful of counts. The CDR3 sequence: CASSEPMTGHISYEQYV. CDR3 DNA sequence: TGTGCCAGCAGTGAGCCGATGACAGGTCACATCTCCTACGAGCAGTACGTC. The rearrangement joins TRBV6-1 to TRBJ2-7; weak D call: TRBD1 (6 bases). Trimming removed 3 bases at V and 0 bases at J, with 18 bases between. CDR3 length: 17 residues. Germline-derived CDR1 and CDR2 are MNHNS and SASEGT.

This clonotype was seen more than once but under ten times. The V and J genes are TRBV9 and TRBJ1-5; TRBD1 agrees at 7 bases. The CDR3 consists of 13 residues. Losses at the gene ends were 4 bases for V and 7 bases for J; bases not matched to a gene: 5. Germline CDR1 and CDR2: SGDLS and YYNGEE. The CDR3 loop reads CASSPQGEQPQHF. As DNA, the CDR3 is TGTGCCAGCAGCCCTCAGGGGGAACAGCCCCAGCATTTT.

This chain joins TRBV5-1 and TRBJ2-7; maybe TRBD1 (5 bases). With 1 base removed from V and 0 bases from J, the gap between germline ends came to 17 bases. Germline V lookup: CDR1 SGHRS, CDR2 YFSETQ. CDR3 length: 17 amino acids. The CDR3 protein is CASSLTQGGWGSYEQYV. The CDR3 nucleotides are TGCGCCAGCAGCTTGACGCAGGGCGGTTGGGGCTCCTACGAGCAGTACGTC.

V is TRBV6-2 or TRBV6-3 and J is TRBJ1-2; the D is unclear. The V gene lost 6 bases and the J gene lost 7 bases, with 9 bases spanning the gap. Looked up from germline, CDR1 is MNHEY and CDR2 is SVGEGT. The length of the CDR3 is 11 residues. CDR3 DNA sequence: TGTGCCAGCAGCCCCCTGAGTGGCTACACCTTC. Its protein product is CASSPLSGYTF.

The chain links TRBV5-1 to TRBJ2-5; TRBD2 matches at 9 bases. V shed 4 bases, J shed 3 bases, and the junction held 7 bases outside the gene matches. The CDR3 consists of 15 residues. The germline gives CDR1 SGHRS, CDR2 YFSETQ. Written as DNA, the CDR3 is TGCGCCAGCAGCCCCTACCAGCGGGGGGAAGAGACCCAGTACTTC. The encoded protein is CASSPYQRGEETQYF.

A few counts support this clonotype. As DNA, the CDR3 is TGCAGCACACGGACAGGGGGATATGGCTACACCTTC. It codes for CSTRTGGYGYTF. V is TRBV29-1 and J is TRBJ1-2; 10 bases line up with TRBD1. Germline CDR1 is SQVTM and CDR2 is ANQGSEA. Unmatched junction bases numbered 5, after V lost 8 bases and J lost 5 bases. This CDR3 has 12 residues. The full variable domain, its missing parts supplied by reference TRBV29-1 and TRBJ1-2, is SAVISQKPSRDICQRGTSLTIQCQVDSQVTMMFWYRQQPGQSLTLIATANQGSEATYESGFVIDKFPISRPNLTFSTLTVSNMSPEDSSIYLCSTRTGGYGYTFGSGTRLTVV.

The chain employs TRBV27 and TRBJ2-3; no definite D call. Germline loops: CDR1 MNHEY, CDR2 SMNVEV (reference sequence). The CDR3 totals 15 residues. Between the trimmed V and J ends, which lost 0 bases and 2 bases, there was a span of 9 bases. The CDR3 DNA reads as TGTGCCAGCAGTTTATCGGCGTCGTACACAGATACGCAGTATTTT. Translated, it gives CASSLSASYTDTQYF.

The table lists this clonotype with a few counts. The CDR3 DNA reads as TGTGCCAGCAGTAGTGGGACAGGGTTTGCCGAGCAGTACGTC. Residues: CASSSGTGFAEQYV. The rearrangement uses TRBV28 and TRBJ2-7; 9 bases line up with TRBD1. J lost 6 bases, V lost 5 bases, and 8 bases had no gene match. Germline loops: CDR1 MDHEN, CDR2 SYDVKM. This CDR3 region has 14 residues.

The chain joins TRBV7-9 to TRBJ2-1; TRBD2 is a possible D gene (5 bases). The germline V gene has CDR1 SEHNR and CDR2 FQNEAQ (reference sequence). The CDR3 contains 16 residues. Trimming removed 6 bases from V and 7 bases from J, with 22 bases in between. CDR3 sequence: CASRASVGGRANEQFF. The CDR3 nucleotides are TGTGCCAGCAGAGCCTCTGTAGGTGGGAGAGCTAATGAGCAGTTCTTC.

CDR3 nucleotide sequence: TGTGCCAGCAGTTACGGGCTAGCGGACGAGCAGTACTTC. Translated: CASSYGLADEQYF. The rearrangement uses TRBV6-2 or TRBV6-3 and TRBJ2-7; TRBD2 agrees at 7 bases. Germline loops: CDR1 MNHEY, CDR2 SVGEGT. The CDR3 consists of 13 residues. V was clipped by 2 bases and J by 5 bases; unmatched bases: 3.

This clonotype was observed once. The V gene is TRBV5-1, the J gene TRBJ2-1; D might be TRBD1 (6 bases). The CDR3 is 13 amino acids. The germline CDR1 and CDR2 sequences are SGHRS and YFSETQ. Trimming took 5 bases from V and 4 from J, leaving 10 bases between them. Here the CDR3 DNA reads TGCGCCAGCAGGACAGGTCCATACAATGAGCAGTTCTTC. Encoded protein: CASRTGPYNEQFF.

The chain carries TRBV7-9 and TRBJ1-6; D might be TRBD1 (5 bases). This CDR3 contains 15 residues. V was cut by 5 bases and J by 7 bases, with 15 bases left in between. The germline V gene has CDR1 SEHNR and CDR2 FQNEAQ (reference sequence). CDR3 in DNA: TGTGCCAGCAGCCTACTGCCGGGGGGAAATTCACCCCTCCACTTT. As protein: CASSLLPGGNSPLHF.

The chain couples TRBV5-1 to TRBJ1-1; perhaps TRBD1 as D (6 bases). The CDR3 is made up of 13 amino acids. The germline V gene encodes CDR1 SGHRS and CDR2 YFSETQ. The ends were cut back, 4 bases at V and 7 bases at J, with 14 bases in the middle. CDR3: CASSQQGINEAFF. CDR3 in DNA: TGCGCCAGCAGCCAGCAGGGGATTAATGAAGCTTTCTTT.

V and J are TRBV7-2 and TRBJ2-5; 11 nucleotides match TRBD2. Trimming cost V 5 bases and J 10 bases; bases outside gene matches: 18. This CDR3 is 17 amino acids long. The V gene's germline CDR1 is SGHTA and CDR2 FQGNSA. CDR3 amino acids: CASSTATLAGGPRDQYF. The CDR3 nucleotides are TGTGCCAGCAGCACGGCCACCCTAGCGGGGGGCCCCCGGGACCAGTACTTC.

The V and J genes are TRBV15 and TRBJ2-7; D is perhaps TRBD1 (6 bases). V was shortened by 0 bases and J by 7 bases, with 13 bases between the two germline ends. CDR3 length: 14 amino acids. From germline, CDR1 is LNHNV and CDR2 YYDKDF (reference sequence). CDR3 sequence: CATSRDRGSQEQYF. CDR3 sequence (DNA): TGTGCCACCAGCAGAGATAGGGGGTCGCAAGAGCAGTACTTC.

The CDR3, as DNA: TGTGCCAGCAGCTTAGCTTCAGGATATCAGCCCCAGCATTTT. Translation: CASSLASGYQPQHF. J is TRBJ1-5 and V is TRBV7-9; unclear D gene. The ends were cut back, 0 bases at V and 5 bases at J, with 8 bases in the middle. Per germline, CDR1 SEHNR and CDR2 FQNEAQ (reference sequence). There are 14 residues in the CDR3.

The chain employs TRBV4-3 and TRBJ2-3; possibly TRBD1 or TRBD2 for D (6 bases each). This CDR3 is built from 16 residues. Germline loops: CDR1 LGHNA, CDR2 YSLEER. V was cut by 1 base and J by 4 bases, with 15 bases left in between. DNA of the CDR3: TGCGCCAGCAGCCAAGTCCCAGCGAGGGGGGCAGATACGCAGTATTTT. The encoded protein is CASSQVPARGADTQYF.

The chain links TRBV27 to TRBJ1-1; 9 bases align to TRBD1. The trim removed 3 bases at V and 7 bases at J, leaving 6 bases unmatched. The length of the CDR3 is 14 residues. Germline V CDR1 and CDR2: MNHEY, SMNVEV (reference sequence). The CDR3 DNA reads TGTGCCAGCAGTTTCGGGGACAGGGCGAGTGAAGCTTTCTTT. It codes for CASSFGDRASEAFF.

The gene calls are TRBV4-1 and TRBJ1-6; D gene unclear. CDR3 length: 15 amino acids. Germline V gene data show CDR1 as MGHRA and CDR2 as YSYEKL. The germline V and J ends were trimmed by 1 base and 3 bases, with 7 bases remaining between them. The CDR3 here is CASSQGAGYNSPLHF. The CDR3 bases are TGCGCCAGCAGCCAAGGAGCGGGCTATAATTCACCCCTCCACTTT.

This chain uses TRBV6-1 with TRBJ2-7; D remains unclear. Trimming stripped 4 bases from V and 0 bases from J, with 10 bases between. This CDR3 has 14 residues. Germline CDR1 and CDR2: MNHNS and SASEGT. The CDR3 nucleotides read TGTGCCAGCAGTGGTGGGCAACTCTCCTACGAGCAGTACGTC. It yields the protein CASSGGQLSYEQYV.

This chain links TRBV5-1 with TRBJ2-3; 8 bases fit TRBD2. The V gene end was trimmed by 0 bases and the J gene end by 5 bases; junction bases not matched to a gene: 8. Germline values: CDR1 SGHRS, CDR2 YFSETQ. This CDR3 is built from 16 residues. CDR3 nucleotides: TGCGCCAGCAGCTTGGGTAATAGCGGGGATGGAGATACGCAGTATTTT. Translation: CASSLGNSGDGDTQYF.

J is TRBJ1-2 and V is TRBV5-1; TRBD1 matches at 7 bases. This CDR3 is built from 14 residues. Germline loops: CDR1 SGHRS, CDR2 YFSETQ. Trimming at V came to 3 bases and at J to 2 bases, leaving 4 bases not matched to a gene. CDR3 sequence reads: CASSYPGQNYGYTF. The CDR3 DNA reads as TGCGCCAGCAGCTACCCGGGACAGAACTATGGCTACACCTTC.

The genes are TRBV7-2 and TRBJ1-6; 8 bases match TRBD1. Germline CDR1 reads SGHTA; CDR2 reads FQGNSA. Trimming cost V 1 base and J 10 bases; bases outside gene matches: 3. This CDR3 comprises 14 residues. The CDR3 spells CASSLGTGISPLHF. In DNA form, the CDR3 reads TGTGCCAGCAGCTTAGGGACAGGGATCTCACCCCTCCACTTT.